The clone carrying this TCR beta chain has more than one count but fewer than ten. CD4+CD45RO+CD25- cells were isolated as memory CD4+ T cells. The length of the CDR3 is 15 residues. V was cut by 6 bases and J by 6 bases, with 16 bases left in between. In germline, CDR1 is SGHRS, CDR2 YFSETQ. Constant-region reverse primers amplified full-length variable regions, followed by semi-nested Nested Universal Primer A PCR. TCRdb itself ran the 5' RACE reads through MiXCR, one entry per CDR3 protein. The table records roughly 64,000 distinct CDR3 sequences, about 20% of them present only once. The source is a female donor with breast cancer. The sample comprised memory CD4+ T cells sorted from a lymph node. Stated subset: memory CD4+ T cells, CD4+CD45RO+CD25-. This chain connects TRBV5-1 to TRBJ1-6; D possibly corresponds to TRBD1 (5 bases). The CDR3 loop reads CASKEGLGGNSPLHF. CDR3 in DNA: TGCGCCAGCAAGGAGGGGCTTGGTGGTAATTCACCCCTCCACTTT.